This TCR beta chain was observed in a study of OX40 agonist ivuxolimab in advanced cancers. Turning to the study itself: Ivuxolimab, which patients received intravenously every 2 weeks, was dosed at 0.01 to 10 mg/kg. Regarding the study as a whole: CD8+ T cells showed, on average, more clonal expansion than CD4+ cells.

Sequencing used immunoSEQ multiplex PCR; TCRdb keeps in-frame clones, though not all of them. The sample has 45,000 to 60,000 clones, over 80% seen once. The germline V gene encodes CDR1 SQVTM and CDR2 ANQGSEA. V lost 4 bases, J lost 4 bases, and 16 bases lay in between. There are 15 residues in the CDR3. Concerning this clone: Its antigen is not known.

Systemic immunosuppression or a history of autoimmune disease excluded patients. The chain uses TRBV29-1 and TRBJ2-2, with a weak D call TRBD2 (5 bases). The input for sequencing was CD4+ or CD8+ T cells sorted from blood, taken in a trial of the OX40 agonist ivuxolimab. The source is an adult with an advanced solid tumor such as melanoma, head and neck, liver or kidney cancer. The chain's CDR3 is CSVGNQGRGTGELFF. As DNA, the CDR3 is TGCAGCGTTGGAAACCAAGGACGGGGCACCGGGGAGCTGTTTTTT.